The rows below give T cell receptor beta chains drawn from one sample of a study of beta chain features in type 1 diabetes. The table came from immunoSEQ multiplex PCR; TCRdb's copy has only in-frame clones and leaves some out. The table lists roughly 150,000 clones, roughly 65% of them singletons, with about 0.1% in the top ten. The source material was naive CD4+ T cells from blood. These receptor sequences come from a man aged 30 to 45 with type 1 diabetes. Each CDR3 is given without its conserved first and last residue. Each record gives: J gene, D gene, V gene, CDR3 protein. A D gene is named only where the DNA matches it firmly.

j_gene: TRBJ1-3
d_gene: TRBD1
v_gene: TRBV29-1
CDR3aa: SQGQAAGNTIY

j_gene: TRBJ1-4
d_gene: TRBD1
v_gene: TRBV7-9
CDR3aa: AGGDRVANEKLF

j_gene: TRBJ2-1
d_gene: NA
v_gene: TRBV30
CDR3aa: AWRVRGTDLGREQF

j_gene: TRBJ2-3
d_gene: NA
v_gene: TRBV28
CDR3aa: ASSFSQGGADTQY

j_gene: TRBJ1-2
d_gene: TRBD1
v_gene: TRBV18
CDR3aa: ASSPPTGYGYT

j_gene: TRBJ2-2
d_gene: NA
v_gene: TRBV9
CDR3aa: ASSVAGNTGELF

j_gene: TRBJ1-1
d_gene: TRBD1
v_gene: TRBV2
CDR3aa: ASSQNDRGTF

j_gene: TRBJ2-7
d_gene: TRBD1
v_gene: TRBV30
CDR3aa: AWSRQGFNEQY

j_gene: TRBJ2-5
d_gene: TRBD1
v_gene: TRBV5-6
CDR3aa: ASSLVNVGTGLETQY

j_gene: TRBJ2-6
d_gene: NA
v_gene: TRBV7-9
CDR3aa: ASSLIRQGRTGANVLT

j_gene: TRBJ2-3
d_gene: TRBD1
v_gene: TRBV29-1
CDR3aa: SAHDRGSTDTQY

j_gene: TRBJ2-3
d_gene: TRBD1
v_gene: TRBV30
CDR3aa: AWTRQGRITDTQY

j_gene: TRBJ2-3
d_gene: TRBD2
v_gene: TRBV2
CDR3aa: ASSKGLAVTDTQY

j_gene: TRBJ1-1
d_gene: NA
v_gene: TRBV14
CDR3aa: ASSSRLNTEAF

j_gene: TRBJ2-1
d_gene: TRBD1
v_gene: TRBV7-9
CDR3aa: ASSLGGQALTI

j_gene: TRBJ2-5
d_gene: NA
v_gene: TRBV28
CDR3aa: ASSLSAVTQY

j_gene: TRBJ2-7
d_gene: TRBD1
v_gene: TRBV7-2
CDR3aa: ASSFVQGPGYEQY

j_gene: TRBJ2-5
d_gene: NA
v_gene: TRBV7-2
CDR3aa: ASSLDARGAMETQY

j_gene: TRBJ1-2
d_gene: NA
v_gene: TRBV30
CDR3aa: AWSVAGNGYT

j_gene: TRBJ2-5
d_gene: NA
v_gene: TRBV30
CDR3aa: ARGASSIETQY

j_gene: TRBJ2-3
d_gene: TRBD1
v_gene: TRBV5-1
CDR3aa: ASSSGQGRDTQY

j_gene: TRBJ2-3
d_gene: NA
v_gene: TRBV9
CDR3aa: ASSVEGTDTQY

j_gene: TRBJ1-5
d_gene: NA
v_gene: TRBV29-1
CDR3aa: SVAVVGQSNQPQH

j_gene: TRBJ2-1
d_gene: NA
v_gene: TRBV18
CDR3aa: ASSQGTGDFSYNEQF

j_gene: TRBJ2-4
d_gene: NA
v_gene: TRBV11-2
CDR3aa: ASSLDRAYIQY

j_gene: TRBJ2-1
d_gene: NA
v_gene: TRBV10-3
CDR3aa: AISAGGNEQF

j_gene: TRBJ2-7
d_gene: TRBD1
v_gene: TRBV5-6
CDR3aa: ASSLTSGGEERQY

j_gene: TRBJ2-3
d_gene: NA
v_gene: TRBV29-1
CDR3aa: SLGASGSTDTQY

j_gene: TRBJ2-1
d_gene: TRBD2
v_gene: TRBV7-2
CDR3aa: ASKTGLVPEQF

j_gene: TRBJ2-7
d_gene: NA
v_gene: TRBV29-1
CDR3aa: SVEGRGTNEQY

j_gene: TRBJ1-6
d_gene: NA
v_gene: TRBV14
CDR3aa: ASSETRTRNSPLH

j_gene: TRBJ2-3
d_gene: TRBD1
v_gene: TRBV4-3
CDR3aa: ASSRNRDSGTDTQY

j_gene: TRBJ2-5
d_gene: NA
v_gene: TRBV7-9
CDR3aa: ASSPRETQY

j_gene: TRBJ2-3
d_gene: NA
v_gene: TRBV20-1
CDR3aa: SAILTDTQY

j_gene: TRBJ2-7
d_gene: NA
v_gene: TRBV18
CDR3aa: ASSPRKAAAYEQY

j_gene: TRBJ2-3
d_gene: NA
v_gene: TRBV6-4
CDR3aa: ASSDGVTQY

j_gene: TRBJ2-1
d_gene: NA
v_gene: TRBV5-6
CDR3aa: ASSPRDLSSYNEQF

j_gene: TRBJ1-1
d_gene: NA
v_gene: TRBV29-1
CDR3aa: SVEVVAVSNTEAF

j_gene: TRBJ2-5
d_gene: NA
v_gene: TRBV29-1
CDR3aa: SVSTGLQETQY

j_gene: TRBJ2-1
d_gene: NA
v_gene: TRBV5-4
CDR3aa: ASSSLVLPNEQF

j_gene: TRBJ1-1
d_gene: NA
v_gene: TRBV5-6
CDR3aa: ASSLRSVKDTEAF

j_gene: TRBJ1-1
d_gene: TRBD1
v_gene: TRBV30
CDR3aa: AWEQGTNTEAF

j_gene: TRBJ2-7
d_gene: NA
v_gene: TRBV25-1
CDR3aa: ASSAGTPSEQY

j_gene: TRBJ2-5
d_gene: NA
v_gene: TRBV7-2
CDR3aa: ASSDFQETQY

j_gene: TRBJ2-6
d_gene: NA
v_gene: TRBV29-1
CDR3aa: SPCYVSGANVLT

j_gene: TRBJ1-1
d_gene: NA
v_gene: TRBV30
CDR3aa: AWMGRSYTEAF

j_gene: TRBJ2-7
d_gene: NA
v_gene: TRBV29-1
CDR3aa: SVQSRAVHEQY

j_gene: TRBJ1-6
d_gene: NA
v_gene: TRBV30
CDR3aa: AWAESEDSPLH

j_gene: TRBJ2-5
d_gene: TRBD1
v_gene: TRBV9
CDR3aa: ASSVGGTGPGETQY

j_gene: TRBJ1-2
d_gene: NA
v_gene: TRBV5-6
CDR3aa: ASSLSGVLQYGYT

j_gene: TRBJ2-5
d_gene: NA
v_gene: TRBV20-1
CDR3aa: SARRETQY

j_gene: TRBJ2-7
d_gene: TRBD1
v_gene: TRBV30
CDR3aa: AWSSGQGSYEQY